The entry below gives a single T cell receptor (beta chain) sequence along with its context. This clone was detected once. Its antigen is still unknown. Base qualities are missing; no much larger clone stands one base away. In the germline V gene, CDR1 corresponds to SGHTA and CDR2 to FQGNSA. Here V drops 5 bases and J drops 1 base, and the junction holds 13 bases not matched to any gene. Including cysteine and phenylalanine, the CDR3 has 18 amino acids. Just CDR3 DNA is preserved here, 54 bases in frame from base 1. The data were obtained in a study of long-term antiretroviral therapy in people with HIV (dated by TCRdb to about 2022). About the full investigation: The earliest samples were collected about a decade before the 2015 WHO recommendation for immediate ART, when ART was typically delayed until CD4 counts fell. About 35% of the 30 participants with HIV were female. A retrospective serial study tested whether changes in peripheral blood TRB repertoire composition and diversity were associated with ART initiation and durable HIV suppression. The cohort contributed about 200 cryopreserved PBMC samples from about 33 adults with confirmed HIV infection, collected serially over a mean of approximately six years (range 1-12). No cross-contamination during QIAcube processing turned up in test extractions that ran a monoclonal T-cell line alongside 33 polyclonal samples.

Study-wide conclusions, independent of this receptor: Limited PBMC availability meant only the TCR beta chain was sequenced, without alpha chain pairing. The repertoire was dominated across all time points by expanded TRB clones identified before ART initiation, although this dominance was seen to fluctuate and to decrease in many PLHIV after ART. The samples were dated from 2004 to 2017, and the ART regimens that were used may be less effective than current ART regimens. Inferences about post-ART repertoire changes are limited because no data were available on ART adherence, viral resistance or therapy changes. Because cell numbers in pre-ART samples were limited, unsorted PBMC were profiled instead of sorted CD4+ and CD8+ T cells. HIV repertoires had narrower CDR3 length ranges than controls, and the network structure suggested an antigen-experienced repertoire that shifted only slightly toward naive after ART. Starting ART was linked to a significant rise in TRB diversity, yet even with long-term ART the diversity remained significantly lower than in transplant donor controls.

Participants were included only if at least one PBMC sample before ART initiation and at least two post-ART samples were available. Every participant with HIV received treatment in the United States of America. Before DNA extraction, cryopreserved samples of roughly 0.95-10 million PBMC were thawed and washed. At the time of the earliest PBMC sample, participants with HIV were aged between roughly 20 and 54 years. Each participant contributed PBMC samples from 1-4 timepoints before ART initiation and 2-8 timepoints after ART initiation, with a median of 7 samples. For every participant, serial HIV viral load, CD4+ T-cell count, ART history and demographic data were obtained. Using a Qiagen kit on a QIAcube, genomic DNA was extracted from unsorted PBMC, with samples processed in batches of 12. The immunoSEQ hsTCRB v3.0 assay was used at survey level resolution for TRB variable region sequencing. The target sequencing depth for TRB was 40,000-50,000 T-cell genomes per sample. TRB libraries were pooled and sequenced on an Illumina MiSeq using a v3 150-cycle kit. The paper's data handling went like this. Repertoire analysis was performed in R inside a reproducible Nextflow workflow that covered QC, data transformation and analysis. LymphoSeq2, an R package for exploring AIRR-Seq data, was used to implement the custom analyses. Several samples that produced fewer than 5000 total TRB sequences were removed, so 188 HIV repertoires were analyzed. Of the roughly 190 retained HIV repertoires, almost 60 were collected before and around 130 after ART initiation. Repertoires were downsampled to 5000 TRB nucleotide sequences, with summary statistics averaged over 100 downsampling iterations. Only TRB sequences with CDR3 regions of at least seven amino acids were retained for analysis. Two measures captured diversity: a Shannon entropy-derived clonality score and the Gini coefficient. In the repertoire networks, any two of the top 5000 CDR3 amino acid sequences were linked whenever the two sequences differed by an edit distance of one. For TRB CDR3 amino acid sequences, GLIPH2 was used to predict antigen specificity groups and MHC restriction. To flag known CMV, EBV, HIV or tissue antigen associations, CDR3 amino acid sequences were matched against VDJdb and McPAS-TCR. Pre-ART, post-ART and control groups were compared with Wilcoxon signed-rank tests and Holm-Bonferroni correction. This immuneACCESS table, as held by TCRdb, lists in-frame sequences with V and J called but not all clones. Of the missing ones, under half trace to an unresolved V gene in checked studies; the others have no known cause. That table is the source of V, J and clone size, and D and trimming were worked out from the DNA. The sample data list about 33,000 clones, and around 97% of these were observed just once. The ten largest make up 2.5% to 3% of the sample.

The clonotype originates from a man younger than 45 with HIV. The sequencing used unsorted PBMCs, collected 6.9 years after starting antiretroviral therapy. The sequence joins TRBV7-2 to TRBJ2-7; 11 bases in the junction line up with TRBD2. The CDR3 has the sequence CASSILAGGFLSSYEQYF. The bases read TGTGCCAGCAGCATATTAGCGGGAGGGTTCCTCAGTTCCTACGAGCAGTACTTC.